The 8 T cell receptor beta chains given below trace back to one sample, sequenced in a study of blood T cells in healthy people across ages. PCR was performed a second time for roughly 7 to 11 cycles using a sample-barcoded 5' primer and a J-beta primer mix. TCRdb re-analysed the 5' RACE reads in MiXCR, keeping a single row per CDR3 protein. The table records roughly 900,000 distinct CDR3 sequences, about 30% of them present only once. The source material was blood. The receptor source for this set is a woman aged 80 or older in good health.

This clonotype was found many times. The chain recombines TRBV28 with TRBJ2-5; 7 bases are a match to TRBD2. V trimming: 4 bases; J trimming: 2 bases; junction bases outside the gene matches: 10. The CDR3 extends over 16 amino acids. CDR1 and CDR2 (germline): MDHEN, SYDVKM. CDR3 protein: CASSSPGLAAQETQYF. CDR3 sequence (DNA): TGTGCCAGCAGTTCCCCCGGGCTAGCGGCTCAAGAGACCCAGTACTTC.

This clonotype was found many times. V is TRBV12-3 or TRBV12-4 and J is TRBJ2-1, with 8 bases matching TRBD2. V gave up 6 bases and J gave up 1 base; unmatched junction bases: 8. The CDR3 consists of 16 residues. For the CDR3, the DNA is TGTGCCAGCAGGGGCGGGGGGACCATTTCCTACAATGAGCAGTTCTTC. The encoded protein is CASRGGGTISYNEQFF.

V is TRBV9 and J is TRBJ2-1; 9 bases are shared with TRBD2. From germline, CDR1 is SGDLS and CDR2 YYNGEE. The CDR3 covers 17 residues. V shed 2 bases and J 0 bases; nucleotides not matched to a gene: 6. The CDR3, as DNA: TGTGCCAGCAGCGTCGCTAGCGGGGCTAGCTCCTACAATGAGCAGTTCTTC. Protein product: CASSVASGASSYNEQFF. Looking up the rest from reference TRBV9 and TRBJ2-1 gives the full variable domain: DSGVTQTPKHLITATGQRVTLRCSPRSGDLSVYWYQQSLDQGLQFLIQYYNGEERAKGNILERFSAQQFPDLHSELNLSSLELGDSALYFCASSVASGASSYNEQFFGPGTRLTVL.

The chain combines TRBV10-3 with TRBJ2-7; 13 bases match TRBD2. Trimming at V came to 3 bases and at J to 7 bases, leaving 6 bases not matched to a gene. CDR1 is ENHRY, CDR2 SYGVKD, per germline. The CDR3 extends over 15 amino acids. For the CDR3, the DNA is TGTGCCATCAGTGAAGGACTAGCGGGAGAAGTGGAGCAGTACTTC. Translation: CAISEGLAGEVEQYF.

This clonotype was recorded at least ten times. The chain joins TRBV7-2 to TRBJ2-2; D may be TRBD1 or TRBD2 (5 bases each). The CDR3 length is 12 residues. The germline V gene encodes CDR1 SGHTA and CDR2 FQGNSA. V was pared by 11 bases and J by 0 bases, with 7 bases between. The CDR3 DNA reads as TGTGCCCTGGGACCGAACACCGGGGAGCTGTTTTTT. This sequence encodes CALGPNTGELFF.

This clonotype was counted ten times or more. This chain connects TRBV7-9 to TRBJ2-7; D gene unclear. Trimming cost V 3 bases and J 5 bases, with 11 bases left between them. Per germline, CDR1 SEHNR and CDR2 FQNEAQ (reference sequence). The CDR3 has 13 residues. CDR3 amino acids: CASSLSPGDEQYF. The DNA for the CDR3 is TGTGCCAGCAGCTTGTCTCCTGGCGACGAGCAGTACTTC. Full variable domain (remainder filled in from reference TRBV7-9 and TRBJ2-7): DTGVSQNPRHKITKRGQNVTFRCDPISEHNRLYWYRQTLGQGPEFLTYFQNEAQLEKSRLLSDRFSAERPKGSFSTLEIQRTEQGDSAMYLCASSLSPGDEQYFGPGTRLTVT.

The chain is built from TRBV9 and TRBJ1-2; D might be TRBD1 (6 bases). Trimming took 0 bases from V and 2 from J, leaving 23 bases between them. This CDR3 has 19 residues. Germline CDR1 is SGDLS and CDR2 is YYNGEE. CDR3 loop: CASSVASIGTRLTNYGYTF. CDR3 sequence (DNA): TGTGCCAGCAGCGTAGCCTCAATCGGGACACGTCTCACGAACTATGGCTACACCTTC.

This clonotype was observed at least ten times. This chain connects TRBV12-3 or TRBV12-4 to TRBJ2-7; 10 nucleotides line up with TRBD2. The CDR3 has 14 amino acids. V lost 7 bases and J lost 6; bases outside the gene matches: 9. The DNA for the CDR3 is TGTGCCAGCAAACTAGCGGGGCCCCGCTCCGAGCAGTACTTC. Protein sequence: CASKLAGPRSEQYF.